One and the same sample provided the 32 T cell receptor beta chains below, sequenced in a study of CD8+CD57+ T cells in acquired aplastic anemia. The TCR beta profiling, which covered VDJ combination and CDR3 sequence, was carried out using genomic DNA as the template. TCRdb re-called the reads with MiXCR, one entry per CDR3 protein. The data contain some 190,000 distinct CDR3 sequences, about 53% of them seen just once; the ten biggest clones take up about 17%. The specimen was sorted CD4+, CD8+, or CD8+CD57+ T cells (not recorded which) from PBMCs. The source is a human donor in good health, serving as a control.

This clonotype appeared once. This sequence joins TRBV7-2 and TRBJ1-4, with 8 bases that match TRBD1. Trimming at V came to 5 bases and at J to 10 bases, leaving 9 bases not matched to a gene. The germline CDR1 and CDR2 sequences are SGHTA and FQGNSA. The CDR3 consists of 14 residues. CDR3 protein: CASSPGTGSPKLFF. For the CDR3, the DNA is TGTGCCAGCAGCCCCGGGACAGGTTCCCCAAAACTGTTTTTT. The full variable domain, its missing parts supplied by reference TRBV7-2 and TRBJ1-4, is GAGVSQSPSNKVTEKGKDVELRCDPISGHTALYWYRQSLGQGLEFLIYFQGNSAPDKSGLPSDRFSAERTGGSVSTLTIQRTQQEDSAVYLCASSPGTGSPKLFFGSGTQLSVL.

In this sample, this clonotype turned up many times. The V call is TRBV10-3, the J call TRBJ1-3; 8 bases line up with TRBD1. Trimming cost V 3 bases and J 2 bases; bases outside gene matches: 3. Germline CDR1 and CDR2: ENHRY and SYGVKD. The CDR3 has 15 residues. The CDR3 protein is CAISDSDRAGNTIYF. The CDR3 DNA reads as TGTGCCATCAGTGACTCGGACAGGGCTGGAAACACCATATATTTT.

Concerning this clonotype itself: A read error may explain this, as a much larger clone is one base away. The chain is built from TRBV10-3 and TRBJ2-1, with 7 bases matching TRBD2. The V and J ends lost 2 bases and 4 bases, in that order; junction bases with no gene match: 8. The germline gives CDR1 ENHRY, CDR2 SYGVKD. This CDR3 has 16 amino acids. CDR3 amino acids: CAISEVQRGEYNEQFF. The CDR3 nucleotides are TGTGCCATCAGTGAGGTCCAACGGGGGGAGTACAATGAGCAGTTCTTC.

The chain recombines TRBV7-8 with TRBJ1-1; TRBD1 is a possible D gene (5 bases). Germline-derived CDR1 and CDR2 are SGHVS and FQNEAQ. Between the trimmed V and J ends, which lost 0 bases and 3 bases, there was a span of 8 bases. This CDR3 comprises 14 residues. CDR3 bases: TGTGCCAGCAGCTTAGCAGGGACTGACACTGAAGCTTTCTTT. Its protein is CASSLAGTDTEAFF.

This sequence joins TRBV24-1 and TRBJ2-5; D is unresolved. The CDR3 has 15 residues. Trimming removed 4 bases at V and 2 bases at J, with 13 bases between. Germline V gene sequence: CDR1 KGHDR, CDR2 SFDVKD. The CDR3 coding sequence is TGTGCCACCAGTGACCCTGACAATCCGCAAGAGACCCAGTACTTC. Translated, it gives CATSDPDNPQETQYF.

With respect to this clonotype: The junction does not match germline at one end; this may be a read error. The V and J genes are TRBV5-1 and TRBJ2-7; TRBD1 aligns across 11 bases. The CDR3 consists of 17 residues. Germline CDR1 and CDR2: SGHRS and YFSETQ. CDR3 DNA: TGTGCCAGCAGCCAGGGACAGGGGGGACGACAAGTCTACGAGCAGTACTTC. It is translated as CASSQGQGGRQVYEQYF. The whole variable domain, filled in from reference TRBV5-1 and TRBJ2-7, reads KAGVTQTPRYLIKTRGQQVTLSCSPISGHRSVSWYQQTPGQGLQFLFEYFSETQRNKGNFPGRFSGRQFSNSRSEMNVSTLELGDSALYLCASSQGQGGRQVYEQYFGPGTRLTVT.

This clonotype was counted at least ten times. V usage is TRBV12-3 or TRBV12-4 and J usage is TRBJ2-7; 10 nucleotides match TRBD1. J lost 7 bases, V lost 4 bases, and 4 bases had no gene match. The CDR3 runs to 13 residues. The CDR3 region has the DNA TGTGCCAGCAGTTCCGGACAGGGGGGAGAGCAGTACTTC. Its protein product is CASSSGQGGEQYF.

The rearrangement links TRBV7-8 to TRBJ1-2, with D possibly matching TRBD1 (5 bases). The CDR3 consists of 17 residues. Germline V gene data show CDR1 as SGHVS and CDR2 as FQNEAQ. V gave up 6 bases and J gave up 1 base, with 21 bases separating them. The CDR3 here is CASSPTGTPGLNYGYTF. CDR3 bases: TGTGCCAGCAGTCCTACCGGGACTCCTGGACTTAACTATGGCTACACCTTC.

This clonotype was observed many times. The V call is TRBV10-3, the J call TRBJ2-5; D possibly matches TRBD1 or TRBD2 (5 bases each). Trimming pared 5 bases from V and 2 bases from J, leaving 18 bases between. The germline gives CDR1 ENHRY, CDR2 SYGVKD. The CDR3 has 16 residues. The CDR3 DNA reads TGTGCCATCAGTTCCGGGACCACGGGCACACAAGAGACCCAGTACTTC. Amino acid sequence: CAISSGTTGTQETQYF.

There are many counts of this clonotype. The V gene is TRBV9, the J gene TRBJ2-2, with a possible D match to TRBD1 (6 bases). This CDR3 comprises 14 residues. CDR1 is SGDLS, CDR2 YYNGEE, per germline. The V end lost 5 bases, the J end lost 0 bases, and 8 bases lay between the germline ends. For the CDR3, the DNA is TGTGCCAGCAGGCAGGGGACGAACACCGGGGAGCTGTTTTTT. Its protein product is CASRQGTNTGELFF.

This clonotype was picked up one time. The chain carries TRBV3-1 and TRBJ2-5; TRBD1 matches 9 bases. Germline V gene lookup returns CDR1 LGHDT and CDR2 YNNKEL (reference sequence). V lost 4 bases and J lost 5; bases outside the gene matches: 8. The CDR3 has 15 amino acids. The DNA for the CDR3 is TGTGCCAGCAGCCCCTACAGGGGGCTAAGGGAGACCCAGTACTTC. Translating gives CASSPYRGLRETQYF.

The rearrangement links TRBV2 to TRBJ2-5; possibly TRBD1 for D (6 bases). The ends were cut back, 7 bases at V and 5 bases at J, with 17 bases in the middle. Germline-derived CDR1 and CDR2 are SNHLY and FYNNEI. There are 14 residues in the CDR3. The CDR3 region has the DNA TGTGCCAGCACCAGAGGACAGCCTAGTGAGACCCAGTACTTC. Translating it yields CASTRGQPSETQYF.

The J gene is TRBJ1-1, the V gene TRBV7-2, with D hard to call. The CDR3 has 12 amino acids. The V gene's germline CDR1 is SGHTA and CDR2 FQGNSA. Trimming removed 6 bases from V and 5 bases from J, with 10 bases in between. CDR3 residues: CASSFIGTEAFF. CDR3 DNA: TGTGCCAGCAGTTTCATAGGAACTGAAGCTTTCTTT.

The chain is built from TRBV12-3 or TRBV12-4 and TRBJ1-2; D is perhaps TRBD1 (6 bases). Trimming left V 3 bases short and J 5 bases short, with 25 bases between. This CDR3 is built from 18 residues. The CDR3 DNA sequence: TGTGCCAGCAGTTTTGGTTGGAGGACAGACCAGATTGGTTATGGCTACACCTTC. Amino acids: CASSFGWRTDQIGYGYTF.

This chain uses TRBV6-5 with TRBJ1-2, with D perhaps TRBD1 (5 bases). V lost 0 bases and J lost 3, with 8 bases in between. Germline loops: CDR1 MNHEY, CDR2 SVGAGI. This CDR3 is 14 amino acids long. This chain's CDR3 is CASSYSGDYYGYTF. Written as DNA, the CDR3 is TGTGCCAGCAGTTACTCCGGGGACTACTATGGCTACACCTTC.

This clonotype appeared many times. The V gene is TRBV5-6, the J gene TRBJ2-1, with 9 bases identical to TRBD1. Trimming cost V 4 bases and J 4 bases; bases outside gene matches: 12. The CDR3 is 17 residues long. CDR1 and CDR2 from the germline V gene are SGHDT and YYEEEE. The CDR3 DNA reads TGTGCCAGCAGCCCCCAGCCCGGGACAGGGCCTTACAATGAGCAGTTCTTC. This codes for CASSPQPGTGPYNEQFF.

The J gene is TRBJ1-5, the V gene TRBV19; 7 bases are shared with TRBD1. This CDR3 is built from 12 residues. The germline CDR1 and CDR2 sequences are LNHDA and SQIVND (reference sequence). V dropped 8 bases and J dropped 11; count of bases not matched to a gene: 9. CDR3: CASSFQGEAQHF. The CDR3 DNA reads TGTGCCAGTTCTTTTCAGGGGGAAGCCCAGCATTTT.

This clonotype came up a few times. The chain links TRBV19 to TRBJ1-1; D possibly corresponds to TRBD1 (6 bases). V lost 2 bases and J 5 bases, leaving 9 bases between the germline ends. The CDR3 loop spans 13 amino acids. Germline V gives CDR1 LNHDA, CDR2 SQIVND (reference sequence). CDR3 sequence: CASSIWGRTEAFF. DNA for the CDR3: TGTGCCAGTAGTATATGGGGGCGAACTGAAGCTTTCTTT.

This clonotype was counted at least ten times. This chain joins TRBV7-3 and TRBJ2-1; TRBD2 agrees at 7 bases. Germline-derived CDR1 and CDR2 are SGHTA and FQGTGA. This CDR3 spans 13 amino acids. V lost 6 bases and J lost 7; bases outside the gene matches: 6. The CDR3 DNA is TGTGCCAGCAGTTTTGGACTAGGGAATGAGCAGTTCTTC. Translating gives CASSFGLGNEQFF.

The J gene is TRBJ1-1, the V gene TRBV10-2; D ambiguous. The V end lost 3 bases, the J end lost 4 bases, and 15 bases lay between the germline ends. Germline CDR1 WSHSY, CDR2 SAAADI. The CDR3 totals 15 residues. In DNA, the CDR3 is TGCGCCAGCAGTGACCGCCGTTTGGTGGGCACTGAAGCTTTCTTT. Translation gives CASSDRRLVGTEAFF.

This chain joins TRBV25-1 and TRBJ2-3, with 13 bases fitting TRBD2. Germline V CDR1 and CDR2: MGHDK, SYGVNS. This CDR3 contains 18 residues. The J segment lost 1 base and the V segment lost 6 bases, leaving 10 bases of the junction unmatched. The CDR3 spells CASSSGLAGAYGTDTQYF. For the CDR3, the DNA is TGTGCCAGCAGCTCCGGACTAGCGGGAGCGTACGGCACAGATACGCAGTATTTT.

Many counts were recorded for this clonotype. The V call is TRBV30, the J call TRBJ1-6; 8 bases fit TRBD1. Unmatched junction bases numbered 7, after V lost 8 bases and J lost 10 bases. This CDR3 region has 12 residues. The germline V gene encodes CDR1 GTSNPN and CDR2 SVGIG (reference sequence). The CDR3 sequence: CAHTTGESPLHF. DNA of the CDR3: TGTGCCCACACGACAGGGGAATCACCCCTCCACTTT.

The rearrangement links TRBV5-1 to TRBJ2-5, with a tentative D call TRBD1 (6 bases). Deletions cut 8 bases from V and 5 bases from J, with 16 bases between. The CDR3 is 13 residues long. Per germline, CDR1 SGHRS and CDR2 YFSETQ. The CDR3 loop reads CARAGTHYETQYF. The CDR3 DNA sequence: TGCGCCAGAGCCGGGACACACTACGAGACCCAGTACTTC.

This clonotype showed up many times. The chain links TRBV6-1 to TRBJ2-3, with D perhaps being TRBD1 or TRBD2 (5 bases each). This CDR3 contains 14 residues. V was cut by 8 bases and J by 4 bases, with 16 bases left in between. Germline V lookup: CDR1 MNHNS, CDR2 SASEGT. CDR3 region: CASSREPSADTQYF. The CDR3 nucleotides are TGTGCCAGCTCCAGGGAGCCGTCGGCAGATACGCAGTATTTT.

In regard to this clonotype: A much larger clonotype is one base distant, so this may be a read error. This rearrangement joins TRBV28 to TRBJ1-1, with D uncertain. The CDR3 consists of 13 residues. Germline lookup yields CDR1 MDHEN and CDR2 SYDVKM. The CDR3 protein is CANSLPPVTEAFF. DNA for the CDR3: TGTGCCAACAGTTTGCCCCCGGTCACTGAAGCTTTCTTT.

V is TRBV7-3 and J is TRBJ1-1; 8 bases match TRBD1. V gave up 5 bases and J gave up 3 bases; unmatched junction bases: 14. Germline values: CDR1 SGHTA, CDR2 FQGTGA. The CDR3 runs 17 residues. CDR3 amino acids: CASSPYGQGRYDTEAFF. DNA for the CDR3: TGTGCCAGCAGCCCCTATGGACAGGGCCGTTACGACACTGAAGCTTTCTTT.

To note about this clonotype: A clone one base away is much larger, so this may be a read error. The chain has TRBV3-1 and TRBJ1-2, with 7 bases identical to TRBD1. The length of the CDR3 is 14 residues. V was pared by 0 bases and J by 6 bases, with 4 bases of the junction left unmatched. CDR1 and CDR2 from the germline V gene are LGHDT and YNNKEL (reference sequence). The CDR3 DNA reads TGTGCCAGCAGCCAAGACAGGGGGGGCCATGGCTACACCTTC. This codes for CASSQDRGGHGYTF. The whole variable domain, filled in from reference TRBV3-1 and TRBJ1-2, reads DTAVSQTPKYLVTQMGNDKSIKCEQNLGHDTMYWYKQDSKKFLKIMFSYNNKELIINETVPNRFSPKSPDKAHLNLHINSLELGDSAVYFCASSQDRGGHGYTFGSGTRLTVV.

This clonotype was counted between two and nine times. The rearrangement joins TRBV6-2 or TRBV6-3 to TRBJ2-7, with a weak D call TRBD1 (6 bases). The length of the CDR3 is 12 residues. Germline V lookup: CDR1 MNHEY, CDR2 SVGEGT. Between the trimmed V and J ends, which lost 3 bases and 4 bases, there was a span of 7 bases. The chain's CDR3 is CASSYTGYEQYF. The CDR3 coding sequence is TGTGCCAGCAGTTATACAGGGTACGAGCAGTACTTC.

This clonotype was seen a handful of times. The rearrangement uses TRBV7-8 and TRBJ2-7; D remains ambiguous. CDR1 and CDR2 (germline): SGHVS, FQNEAQ. The CDR3 has 13 amino acids. Trimming pared 1 base from V and 3 bases from J, leaving 7 bases between. This CDR3 is CASSLGASYEQYF. CDR3 nucleotides: TGTGCCAGCAGCTTAGGCGCCAGCTACGAGCAGTACTTC.

This clonotype has a count of ten or more. V usage is TRBV20-1 and J usage is TRBJ1-3, with D possibly matching TRBD1 (5 bases). Trimming left V 5 bases short and J 0 bases short, with 11 bases between. In germline, CDR1 is DFQATT, CDR2 SNEGSKA (reference sequence). The CDR3 runs to 14 residues. CDR3 residues: CSAQPDSSGNTIYF. The CDR3 DNA follows: TGCAGTGCTCAACCAGACAGCTCTGGAAACACCATATATTTT.

This clonotype was counted at least ten times. The chain carries TRBV29-1 and TRBJ2-7; D gene uncertain. The germline CDR1 and CDR2 sequences are SQVTM and ANQGSEA. Deletions cut 4 bases from V and 1 base from J, with 8 bases between. This CDR3 has 12 amino acids. The CDR3 sequence: CSVADESYEQYF. Written as DNA, the CDR3 is TGCAGCGTTGCCGATGAGTCCTACGAGCAGTACTTC.

This clonotype was counted between two and nine times. This chain connects TRBV7-6 to TRBJ1-6; D is unclear. From germline, CDR1 is SGHVS and CDR2 FNYEAQ. There are 14 residues in the CDR3. The ends were cut back, 1 base at V and 6 bases at J, with 7 bases in the middle. The DNA of the CDR3 is TGTGCCAGCAGCTTAGACAGCCGTAATTCACCCCTCCACTTT. Residues: CASSLDSRNSPLHF.